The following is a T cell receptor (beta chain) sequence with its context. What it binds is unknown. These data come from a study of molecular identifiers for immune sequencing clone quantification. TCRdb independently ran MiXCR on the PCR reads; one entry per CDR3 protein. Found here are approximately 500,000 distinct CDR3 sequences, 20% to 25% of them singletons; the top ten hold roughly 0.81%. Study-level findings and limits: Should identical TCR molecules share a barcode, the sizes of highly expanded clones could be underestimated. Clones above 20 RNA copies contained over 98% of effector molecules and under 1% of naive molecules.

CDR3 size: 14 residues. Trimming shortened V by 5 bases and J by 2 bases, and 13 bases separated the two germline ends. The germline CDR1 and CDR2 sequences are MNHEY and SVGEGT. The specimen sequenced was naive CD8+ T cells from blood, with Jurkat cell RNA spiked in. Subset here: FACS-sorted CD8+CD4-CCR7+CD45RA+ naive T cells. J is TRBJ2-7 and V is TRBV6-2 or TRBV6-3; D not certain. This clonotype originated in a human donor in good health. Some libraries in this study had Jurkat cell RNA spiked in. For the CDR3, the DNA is TGTGCCAGCAGTCCGGGCAACCTGGCCTACGAGCAGTACTTC. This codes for CASSPGNLAYEQYF.